These T cell receptor beta chains were read from a single sample in a study of vaccination effects on CD4 cells after COVID-19. Antigens of these TCRs are unknown. Profiling relied on immunoSEQ multiplex PCR, and the TCRdb table lists in-frame clones only, not all of them. The sample lists tens of thousands of clones, roughly two thirds occurring once. Specimen: CD4+ T cells from PBMCs cultured with SARS-CoV-2 spike peptides, collected before COVID-19 vaccination. These receptors were taken from a human donor who received a COVID-19 vaccine. Each CDR3 is given with its conserved first and last residue. The D gene is left open where the match is weak. Clone size is given for some rows only: seen once, a few or many times, or a class if the clone is expanded.

DNA: TGTGCCAGCAGCCAGCTGGGACCGAGCTCTGGAAACACCATATATTTT; CDR3: CASSQLGPSSGNTIYF; V: TRBV13; J: TRBJ1-3; D: -; size: -
DNA: TGTGCCAGCAGTTTAGGTGGGGCTGGGGCCAACGTCCTGACTTTC; CDR3: CASSLGGAGANVLTF; V: TRBV28; J: TRBJ2-6; D: -; size: -
DNA: TGTGCCAGCAGCCAGCGGGGGGGCGGGGACATTCAGTACTTC; CDR3: CASSQRGGGDIQYF; V: TRBV3-1/TRBV3-2; J: TRBJ2-4; D: TRBD2; size: -
DNA: TGTGCCAGTAGTATAGTAGCGGGAGCCGTCCAGGAGACCCAGTACTTC; CDR3: CASSIVAGAVQETQYF; V: TRBV19; J: TRBJ2-5; D: TRBD2; size: -
DNA: TGTGCCACCCATCCCTCCCCCGGACAGAGTAACACTGAAGCTTTCTTT; CDR3: CATHPSPGQSNTEAFF; V: TRBV25-1; J: TRBJ1-1; D: -; size: once
DNA: TGCGCCAGCAGCCTCGACCGTAACACTGAAGCTTTCTTT; CDR3: CASSLDRNTEAFF; V: TRBV5-1; J: TRBJ1-1; D: -; size: -
DNA: TGTGCCAGCAGTTCGTTGGGAGAGACCCAGTACTTC; CDR3: CASSSLGETQYF; V: TRBV27; J: TRBJ2-5; D: -; size: -
DNA: TGTGCCAGCAGTTTGGTCACCTTCTATGGCTACACCTTC; CDR3: CASSLVTFYGYTF; V: TRBV6-5; J: TRBJ1-2; D: -; size: -
DNA: TGTGCCAGTAGTATGGCCAGGGGCACTGAAGCTTTCTTT; CDR3: CASSMARGTEAFF; V: TRBV19; J: TRBJ1-1; D: -; size: -
DNA: TGTGCCAGCACCTCCGGAGGGGTAGGAGGCTACACCTTC; CDR3: CASTSGGVGGYTF; V: TRBV27; J: TRBJ1-2; D: -; size: -
DNA: TGCGCCAGCAGCCCAGGGTGGGGGGATAATTCACCCCTCCACTTT; CDR3: CASSPGWGDNSPLHF; V: TRBV4-3; J: TRBJ1-6; D: -; size: -
DNA: TGTGCCACCAGCAGAGATAAGTCCGAGACCCAGTACTTC; CDR3: CATSRDKSETQYF; V: TRBV15; J: TRBJ2-5; D: -; size: -
DNA: TGTGCCAGCAGCGTAGAGGGGGATACGCAGTATTTT; CDR3: CASSVEGDTQYF; V: TRBV9; J: TRBJ2-3; D: -; size: -
DNA: TGTGCCAGTAGTATGGATACAGGGGTCGCTCAGCCCCAGCATTTT; CDR3: CASSMDTGVAQPQHF; V: TRBV19; J: TRBJ1-5; D: TRBD1; size: few
DNA: TGTGCCAGCAGCTTAGCCAGTCAAGCAGATACGCAGTATTTT; CDR3: CASSLASQADTQYF; V: TRBV7-9; J: TRBJ2-3; D: -; size: few
DNA: TGTGCCAGTAGTCCGGGACAGGGTCGCTACAATGAGCAGTTCTTC; CDR3: CASSPGQGRYNEQFF; V: TRBV19; J: TRBJ2-1; D: TRBD1; size: -
DNA: TGTGCCAGCAGCTTGACCTTCGACAGGGGAACCGACTACGAGCAGTACTTC; CDR3: CASSLTFDRGTDYEQYF; V: TRBV13; J: TRBJ2-7; D: TRBD1; size: -
DNA: TGTGCCAGCAGTTCACAGGGGAACACTGAAGCTTTCTTT; CDR3: CASSSQGNTEAFF; V: TRBV12-3/TRBV12-4; J: TRBJ1-1; D: -; size: -
DNA: TGTGCCAGCAGCACTCCAGGGGGAGAGACCCAGTACTTC; CDR3: CASSTPGGETQYF; V: TRBV5-5; J: TRBJ2-5; D: TRBD1; size: -
DNA: TGTGCCAGCAGCCCGGAGAGAGTGTATGGCTACACCTTC; CDR3: CASSPERVYGYTF; V: TRBV5-5; J: TRBJ1-2; D: -; size: -
DNA: TGTGCCACCAGGGGGGCTAGCGGGGGCCTGAACACCGGGGAGCTGTTTTTT; CDR3: CATRGASGGLNTGELFF; V: TRBV19; J: TRBJ2-2; D: TRBD2; size: -
DNA: TGTGCCAGCAGCTCTTCGGACAGGGTGTGGGAAGAGACCCAGTACTTC; CDR3: CASSSSDRVWEETQYF; V: TRBV7-9; J: TRBJ2-5; D: TRBD1; size: -
DNA: TGTGCCAGTAGTATAGATGGCAGGCGAAACAATCAGCCCCAGCATTTT; CDR3: CASSIDGRRNNQPQHF; V: TRBV19; J: TRBJ1-5; D: -; size: -
DNA: TGTGCCTGGGGAGACGGGAGCCCAGATACGCAGTATTTT; CDR3: CAWGDGSPDTQYF; V: TRBV30; J: TRBJ2-3; D: -; size: -
DNA: TGTGCCAGCTCACCGGACAGGGGTCAGCAGCCCCAGCATTTT; CDR3: CASSPDRGQQPQHF; V: TRBV18; J: TRBJ1-5; D: TRBD1; size: -
DNA: TGCGCCAGCAGCCTGGGACGGATAAATGAGCAGTTCTTC; CDR3: CASSLGRINEQFF; V: TRBV5-1; J: TRBJ2-1; D: -; size: -
DNA: TGTGCCAGCAGGTCGACAGGGCTCAACTATGGCTACACCTTC; CDR3: CASRSTGLNYGYTF; V: TRBV5-6; J: TRBJ1-2; D: TRBD1; size: few
DNA: TGCGCCAGCAGCTTGCAATATGGGGAACCGGAGACCCAGTACTTC; CDR3: CASSLQYGEPETQYF; V: TRBV5-1; J: TRBJ2-5; D: -; size: -
DNA: TGCGCCAGCAGTCAACACCCAACGGGACGGACGAAAGAGACCCAGTACTTC; CDR3: CASSQHPTGRTKETQYF; V: TRBV23-1; J: TRBJ2-5; D: -; size: -
DNA: TGTGCCATCAGTGAGTCGGGGGCGGGAAGGGCAGATACGCAGTATTTT; CDR3: CAISESGAGRADTQYF; V: TRBV10-3; J: TRBJ2-3; D: -; size: -
DNA: TGTGCCAGCAGCTTGGGTCTGACCCATAGGGCGCAGTATTTT; CDR3: CASSLGLTHRAQYF; V: TRBV5-5; J: TRBJ2-3; D: -; size: -
DNA: TGTGCCAGCAGTTACTCGAAAGTCCGCTACGAGCAGTACTTC; CDR3: CASSYSKVRYEQYF; V: TRBV6-5; J: TRBJ2-7; D: -; size: once
DNA: TGTGCCAGCAGCTTAGGGGGACAGCAGAACACTGAAGCTTTCTTT; CDR3: CASSLGGQQNTEAFF; V: TRBV7-9; J: TRBJ1-1; D: TRBD1; size: few
DNA: TGTGCCAGCAGTTTATGGCAGGCGAACACTGAAGCTTTCTTT; CDR3: CASSLWQANTEAFF; V: TRBV28; J: TRBJ1-1; D: -; size: -
DNA: TGTGCCAGCAGCTTGGGCCAGGTGCCTGACTTC; CDR3: CASSLGQVPDF; V: TRBV5-6; J: TRBJ2-7; D: -; size: -
DNA: TGCGCCAGCAGCCAAGATGTCCAGTCCCAGACCCAGTACTTC; CDR3: CASSQDVQSQTQYF; V: TRBV4-1; J: TRBJ2-5; D: -; size: -